The present T cell receptor (beta chain) was sequenced within a study of T cells in tumors after PD-1 blockade. The overall study: During anti-PD-1 treatment, some patients continued daily vismodegib 150 mg. On average, peripheral blood gave roughly 110,000 TCR templates and under 45,000 unique clonotypes. Study-level points and caveats: Blood contained 35% to 50% of the tumor's TCR clonotypes.

Clones were sequenced by immunoSEQ multiplex PCR, and TCRdb holds only the in-frame ones, with some missing. The data contain 60,000 to 70,000 clones, under 80% of them seen just once; the ten biggest clones take up approximately 4.5%. This CDR3 is 17 amino acids long. Germline lookup yields CDR1 SGHNT and CDR2 YYREEE (reference sequence). V shed 3 bases and J 1 base; nucleotides not matched to a gene: 9. Template: tumor biopsy or peripheral blood genomic DNA, roughly 600-6,004 ng per sample. A word on this clone: The target antigen is unknown.

The clonotype was recovered from a human donor with basal cell carcinoma. The chain uses TRBV5-4 and TRBJ2-1; 8 bases align to TRBD1. Sequencing used PBMCs, obtained after anti-PD-1 treatment. In DNA, the CDR3 is TGTGCCAGCAGCTGGACCCCAGGGGGCGCATCCTACAATGAGCAGTTCTTC. It yields the protein CASSWTPGGASYNEQFF. Together with reference TRBV5-4 and TRBJ2-1, the CDR3 gives the full variable domain: ETGVTQSPTHLIKTRGQQVTLRCSSQSGHNTVSWYQQALGQGPQFIFQYYREEENGRGNFPPRFSGLQFPNYSSELNVNALELDDSALYLCASSWTPGGASYNEQFFGPGTRLTVL.